In this sample, the clone carrying this T cell receptor (beta chain) turned up a few times. The sample belongs to a study of blood T cell repertoires in COVID-19. Overall study context: Donors in the United States, Italy and Spain gave samples during acute or convalescent COVID-19.

Germline values: CDR1 MNHEY, CDR2 SVGAGI. Between the trimmed V and J ends, which lost 7 bases and 3 bases, there was a span of 15 bases. This CDR3 is built from 14 residues. Profiling relied on immunoSEQ multiplex PCR, and the TCRdb table lists in-frame clones only, not all of them. The table records 250,000 to 300,000 clones, about 86% of them present only once. Sequenced: peripheral blood. The rearrangement uses TRBV6-5 and TRBJ1-2; no clear D gene. This receptor was identified in a woman aged 25 to 39 with COVID-19, enrolled during active disease. CDR3: CASTSTNFDYGYTF. The CDR3, as DNA: TGTGCCAGCACCTCGACAAATTTCGACTATGGCTACACCTTC.